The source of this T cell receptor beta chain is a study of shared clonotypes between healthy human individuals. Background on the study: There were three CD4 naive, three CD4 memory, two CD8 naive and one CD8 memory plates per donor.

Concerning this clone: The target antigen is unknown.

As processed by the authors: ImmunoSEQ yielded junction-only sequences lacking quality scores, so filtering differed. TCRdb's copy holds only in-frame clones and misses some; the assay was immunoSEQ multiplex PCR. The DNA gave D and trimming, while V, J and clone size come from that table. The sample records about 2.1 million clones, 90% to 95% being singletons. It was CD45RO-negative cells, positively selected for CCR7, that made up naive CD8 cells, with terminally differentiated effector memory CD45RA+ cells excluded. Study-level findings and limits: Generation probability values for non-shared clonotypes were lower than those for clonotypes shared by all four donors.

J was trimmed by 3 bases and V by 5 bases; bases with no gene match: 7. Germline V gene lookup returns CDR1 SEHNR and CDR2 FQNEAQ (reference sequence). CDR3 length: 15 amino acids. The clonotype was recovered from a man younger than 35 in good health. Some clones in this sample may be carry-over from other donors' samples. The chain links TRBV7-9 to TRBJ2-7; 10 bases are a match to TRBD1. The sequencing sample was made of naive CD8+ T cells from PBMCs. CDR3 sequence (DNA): TGTGCCAGCAGCGTCCCAGGGACAGGGGACTACGAGCAGTACTTC. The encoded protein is CASSVPGTGDYEQYF. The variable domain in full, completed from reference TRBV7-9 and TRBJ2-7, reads DTGVSQNPRHKITKRGQNVTFRCDPISEHNRLYWYRQTLGQGPEFLTYFQNEAQLEKSRLLSDRFSAERPKGSFSTLEIQRTEQGDSAMYLCASSVPGTGDYEQYFGPGTRLTVT.